These 28 T cell receptor beta chains share one sample of origin, sequenced in a study of T cell responses to AZD1222 COVID-19 vaccine. The method was immunoSEQ multiplex PCR; TCRdb's version includes in-frame clones alone and lacks a portion of them. The table lists tens of thousands of clones, about nine tenths of them singletons. The material sequenced was peripheral blood, taken on day 0 of MenACWY control vaccination. All receptors derive from an adult in good health.

The J gene is TRBJ1-3, the V gene TRBV19; 7 bases are a match to TRBD1. V shed 9 bases and J 0 bases; nucleotides not matched to a gene: 11. CDR3 length: 16 residues. Germline V gives CDR1 LNHDA, CDR2 SQIVND (reference sequence). In nucleotides, the CDR3 is TGTGCCAGCCAGGGGGGGCCCAGAATCTCTGGAAACACCATATATTTT. Its translation: CASQGGPRISGNTIYF.

The J gene is TRBJ1-4, the V gene TRBV5-1, with D possibly TRBD1 on 5 matching bases. Germline V lookup: CDR1 SGHRS, CDR2 YFSETQ. The CDR3 length is 14 residues. Trimming shortened V by 1 base and J by 7 bases, and 11 bases separated the two germline ends. The CDR3 spells CASSLRGRGEKLFF. CDR3 DNA sequence: TGCGCCAGCAGCTTGAGGGGTCGCGGTGAAAAACTGTTTTTT.

The V gene is TRBV7-8, the J gene TRBJ1-5; D remains unclear. The CDR3 covers 14 residues. CDR1 and CDR2 from the germline V gene are SGHVS and FQNEAQ. V dropped 0 bases and J dropped 4 bases, with 7 bases sitting between them. The CDR3 here is CASSLAHRNQPQHF. The CDR3 DNA reads TGTGCCAGCAGCTTAGCTCACAGAAATCAGCCCCAGCATTTT.

The gene calls are TRBV6-2 or TRBV6-3 and TRBJ2-5; TRBD1 is a possible D gene (6 bases). Trimming shortened V by 2 bases and J by 4 bases, and 8 bases separated the two germline ends. The CDR3 extends over 13 amino acids. The V gene's germline CDR1 is MNHEY and CDR2 SVGEGT. CDR3 nucleotide sequence: TGTGCCAGCAGTTACGACAGGCGAGAGACCCAGTACTTC. As protein: CASSYDRRETQYF.

The chain uses TRBV18 and TRBJ1-5, with 9 nucleotides matching TRBD1. Germline CDR1 reads KGHSH; CDR2 reads LQKENI. After removal of 3 bases from V and 6 bases from J, the junction contained 9 bases not matched to a gene. This CDR3 comprises 16 residues. The CDR3 coding sequence is TGTGCCAGCTCACCTTCCGGGACAGGGTTGGGTCAGCCCCAGCATTTT. It encodes CASSPSGTGLGQPQHF.

This rearrangement joins TRBV19 to TRBJ2-3, with 11 bases fitting TRBD1. CDR1 is LNHDA, CDR2 SQIVND, per germline (reference sequence). V was clipped by 10 bases and J by 0 bases; unmatched bases: 9. This CDR3 region has 16 residues. CDR3 in amino acids: CATMDRGLPSTDTQYF. The CDR3, as DNA: TGTGCCACCATGGACAGGGGGCTCCCTAGCACAGATACGCAGTATTTT.

The chain joins TRBV28 to TRBJ2-7; D not resolved. The CDR3 contains 10 residues. The ends were cut back, 10 bases at V and 6 bases at J, with 10 bases in the middle. From germline, CDR1 is MDHEN and CDR2 SYDVKM. CDR3 DNA sequence: TGTGCCACTCGAAATCTCGAGCAGTACTTC. Translated, it gives CATRNLEQYF.

V is TRBV12-3 or TRBV12-4 and J is TRBJ1-2; 7 nucleotides line up with TRBD1. The CDR3 covers 13 residues. The V gene end was trimmed by 8 bases and the J gene end by 6 bases; junction bases not matched to a gene: 9. The CDR3 coding sequence is TGTGCCAGCCAAATAAGACAGGGTGATGGCTACACCTTC. This sequence encodes CASQIRQGDGYTF.

The rearrangement joins TRBV2 to TRBJ2-7, with D hard to call. Germline V gives CDR1 SNHLY, CDR2 FYNNEI. The V and J ends lost 7 bases and 5 bases respectively, with 9 bases between them. This CDR3 spans 11 amino acids. CDR3 DNA sequence: TGTGCCAGCAAATTAACTGACGAGCAGTACTTC. Its protein is CASKLTDEQYF.

V usage is TRBV19 and J usage is TRBJ1-2, with D unclear. Trimming took 1 base from V and 0 from J, leaving 15 bases between them. This CDR3 has 17 residues. CDR1 is LNHDA and CDR2 is SQIVND in the germline V gene (reference sequence). The CDR3, as DNA: TGTGCCAGTAGTATAGTAGCGGCAGGAAGACCTAACTATGGCTACACCTTC. Protein product: CASSIVAAGRPNYGYTF. The variable domain in full, completed from reference TRBV19 and TRBJ1-2, reads DGGITQSPKYLFRKEGQNVTLSCEQNLNHDAMYWYRQDPGQGLRLIYYSQIVNDFQKGDIAEGYSVSREKKESFPLTVTSAQKNPTAFYLCASSIVAAGRPNYGYTFGSGTRLTVV.

This clone came up once. The rearrangement uses TRBV6-6 and TRBJ1-3; a weak D match, TRBD1 (5 bases). Trimming cost V 3 bases and J 2 bases, with 11 bases left between them. The CDR3 runs to 15 residues. The germline CDR1 and CDR2 sequences are MNHNY and SVGAGI (reference sequence). The CDR3 loop is CASSYIGGAGNTIYF. DNA for the CDR3: TGTGCCAGCAGTTATATCGGGGGGGCTGGAAACACCATATATTTT.

This clone turned up a few times. CDR3 region: CASSEGTLYGYTF. The CDR3 DNA follows: TGTGCCAGCAGCGAAGGGACGCTCTATGGCTACACCTTC. The gene calls are TRBV9 and TRBJ1-2; tentatively, D is TRBD1 (5 bases). Germline assignment: CDR1 SGDLS and CDR2 YYNGEE. The length of the CDR3 is 13 residues. V was cut by 3 bases and J by 4 bases, with 10 bases left in between.

CDR3 residues: CDIQGSGNTIYF. The CDR3 bases are TGTGACATACAGGGCTCTGGAAACACCATATATTTT. The chain joins TRBV5-3 to TRBJ1-3, with a weak D call TRBD1 (6 bases). TRBV5-3 is labeled an ORF, and its function is uncertain. This CDR3 spans 12 amino acids.

V is TRBV7-4 and J is TRBJ2-7, with D unresolved. Germline CDR1 is SGHVT and CDR2 is SQSDAQ. The ends were cut back, 4 bases at V and 4 bases at J, with 23 bases in the middle. This CDR3 is 17 amino acids long. Here the CDR3 reads CASSSYPQTLRSYEQYF. CDR3 DNA sequence: TGTGCCAGCAGCTCTTACCCCCAGACTTTACGTTCGTACGAGCAGTACTTC.

Written as DNA, the CDR3 is TGTGCCAGCAGCTCGACAGGCCCCTATGGCTACACCTTC. Amino acids: CASSSTGPYGYTF. The V call is TRBV11-2, the J call TRBJ1-2; D is perhaps TRBD1 (6 bases). This CDR3 is 13 amino acids long. Between the trimmed V and J ends, which lost 4 bases and 4 bases, there was a span of 10 bases. The germline CDR1 and CDR2 sequences are SGHAT and FQNNGV.

The V gene is TRBV7-2, the J gene TRBJ2-4; 8 positions agree with TRBD2. With V trimmed by 10 bases and J by 7 bases, 6 bases remained unmatched. The CDR3 consists of 12 residues. CDR1 SGHTA and CDR2 FQGNSA come from the germline V gene. The CDR3 sequence: CATRGLGNIQYF. Here the CDR3 DNA reads TGTGCCACCAGGGGACTAGGCAACATTCAGTACTTC.

V is TRBV14 and J is TRBJ1-5; a possible D gene is TRBD1 (5 bases). V was trimmed by 1 base and J by 5 bases, leaving 6 bases between them. The CDR3 is 13 amino acids. Per the germline V gene, CDR1 is SGHDN and CDR2 is FVKESK. CDR3 sequence reads: CASSQARDQPQHF. DNA for the CDR3: TGTGCCAGCAGCCAAGCCAGGGATCAGCCCCAGCATTTT.

The chain employs TRBV7-9 and TRBJ1-3; D gene ambiguous. V lost 1 base and J lost 11, with 12 bases in between. Germline CDR1 is SEHNR and CDR2 is FQNEAQ (reference sequence). CDR3 length: 13 residues. DNA for the CDR3: TGTGCCAGCAGCTTAGAATACCCGGGCTCCATATATTTT. It encodes CASSLEYPGSIYF.

This clone was seen once. The chain carries TRBV5-4 and TRBJ1-4; 7 bases line up with TRBD1. After removal of 4 bases from V and 2 bases from J, the junction contained 5 bases not matched to a gene. The V gene's germline CDR1 is SGHNT and CDR2 YYREEE (reference sequence). The CDR3 covers 15 residues. CDR3 loop: CASSRDSSTNEKLFF. The CDR3 DNA reads as TGTGCCAGCAGCAGGGACAGTTCGACTAATGAAAAACTGTTTTTT.

V and J are TRBV7-9 and TRBJ1-1, with 8 bases identical to TRBD1. The ends lost 6 bases at V and 2 bases at J; junction bases unmatched: 14. The CDR3 contains 17 residues. CDR1 and CDR2 (germline): SEHNR, FQNEAQ (reference sequence). In DNA form, the CDR3 reads TGTGCCAGCAGATCTAGCAGGGGGCGAGGGGCAAACACTGAAGCTTTCTTT. Protein sequence: CASRSSRGRGANTEAFF.

J is TRBJ1-2 and V is TRBV7-2; 8 bases are shared with TRBD1. The germline gives CDR1 SGHTA, CDR2 FQGNSA. J gave up 1 base and V 1 base, and 11 bases lay outside the gene matches. This CDR3 comprises 18 residues. In nucleotides, the CDR3 is TGTGCCAGCAGCTTAGGACCGGGACAGGCACCTTTTAACTATGGCTACACCTTC. It specifies CASSLGPGQAPFNYGYTF.

The CDR3 sequence: CASSFGPGRDYGYTF. CDR3 sequence (DNA): TGTGCCAGCAGTTTTGGACCGGGCAGAGACTATGGCTACACCTTC. This chain connects TRBV27 to TRBJ1-2; D unclear. Germline loops: CDR1 MNHEY, CDR2 SMNVEV (reference sequence). This CDR3 has 15 residues. Trimming took 3 bases from V and 3 from J, leaving 14 bases between them.

The chain recombines TRBV18 with TRBJ2-2; perhaps D is TRBD1 or TRBD2 (5 bases each). There are 17 residues in the CDR3. V gave up 1 base and J gave up 0 bases, with 12 bases separating them. Germline V gives CDR1 KGHSH, CDR2 LQKENI. DNA of the CDR3: TGTGCCAGCTCACCACGGCAGGTGGGGGCGAACACCGGGGAGCTGTTTTTT. Translated: CASSPRQVGANTGELFF.

This clone appeared once. The chain joins TRBV9 to TRBJ1-5; the D is unclear. The CDR3 runs 17 residues. The V gene lost 3 bases and the J gene lost 0 bases, with 16 bases spanning the gap. In germline, CDR1 is SGDLS, CDR2 YYNGEE. The CDR3 here is CASSGRKIDYSNQPQHF. As DNA, the CDR3 is TGTGCCAGCAGCGGGAGGAAAATAGATTATAGCAATCAGCCCCAGCATTTT.

The chain carries TRBV12-3 or TRBV12-4 and TRBJ1-5, with D maybe TRBD1 (5 bases). This CDR3 is 12 amino acids long. V was clipped by 4 bases and J by 7 bases, with 8 bases between them. CDR3 residues: CASSSRVQPQHF. The DNA of the CDR3 is TGTGCCAGCAGTTCCAGGGTCCAGCCCCAGCATTTT.

This chain uses TRBV4-2 with TRBJ1-1; D is unclear. Germline-derived CDR1 and CDR2 are LGHNA and YNFKEQ. V was trimmed by 1 base and J by 1 base, leaving 10 bases between them. The CDR3 covers 15 residues. CDR3 amino acids: CASSQGPLGNTEAFF. The CDR3 bases are TGTGCCAGCAGCCAAGGTCCCCTGGGGAACACTGAAGCTTTCTTT.

The chain employs TRBV19 and TRBJ2-7; a possible D gene is TRBD2 (6 bases). Trimming took off 5 bases at V and 0 bases at J, with 8 bases between the two ends. The CDR3 loop spans 13 amino acids. Germline V lookup: CDR1 LNHDA, CDR2 SQIVND (reference sequence). CDR3 residues: CASSGGYSYEQYF. The CDR3 DNA is TGTGCCAGTAGTGGGGGGTACTCCTACGAGCAGTACTTC.

By share of the sample, this clone is medium-sized. V is TRBV10-3 and J is TRBJ2-1; 10 bases map to TRBD1. Germline V gene sequence: CDR1 ENHRY, CDR2 SYGVKD. The CDR3 is made up of 14 amino acids. The junction had 7 bases not matched to a gene; V was cut back by 10 bases and J by 4 bases. The CDR3 DNA follows: TGTGCCACTGCCGGGGACAGGGGTTACAATGAGCAGTTCTTC. Protein: CATAGDRGYNEQFF.